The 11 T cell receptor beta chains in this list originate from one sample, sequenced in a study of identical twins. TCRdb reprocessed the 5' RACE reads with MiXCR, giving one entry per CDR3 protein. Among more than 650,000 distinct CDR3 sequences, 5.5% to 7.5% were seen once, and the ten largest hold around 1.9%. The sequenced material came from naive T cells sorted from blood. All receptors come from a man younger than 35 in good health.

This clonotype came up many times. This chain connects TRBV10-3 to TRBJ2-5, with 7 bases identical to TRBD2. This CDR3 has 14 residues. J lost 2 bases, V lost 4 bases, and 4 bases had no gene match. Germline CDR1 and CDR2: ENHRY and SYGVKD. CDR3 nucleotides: TGTGCCATCAGTGGGGACTATCTGCAAGAGACCCAGTACTTC. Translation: CAISGDYLQETQYF.

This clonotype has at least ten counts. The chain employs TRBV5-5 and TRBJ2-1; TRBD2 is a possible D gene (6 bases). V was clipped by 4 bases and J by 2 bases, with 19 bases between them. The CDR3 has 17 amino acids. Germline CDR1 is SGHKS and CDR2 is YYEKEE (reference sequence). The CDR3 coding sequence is TGTGCCAGCAGCCCCATCGCCGCGGGGCTAACCTACAATGAGCAGTTCTTC. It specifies CASSPIAAGLTYNEQFF. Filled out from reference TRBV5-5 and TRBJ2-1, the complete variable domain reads DAGVTQSPTHLIKTRGQQVTLRCSPISGHKSVSWYQQVLGQGPQFIFQYYEKEERGRGNFPDRFSARQFPNYSSELNVNALLLGDSALYLCASSPIAAGLTYNEQFFGPGTRLTVL.

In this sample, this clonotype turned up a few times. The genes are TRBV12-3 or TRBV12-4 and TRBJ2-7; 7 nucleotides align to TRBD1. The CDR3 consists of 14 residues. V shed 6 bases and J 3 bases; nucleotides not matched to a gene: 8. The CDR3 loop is CASSMTGSVYEQYF. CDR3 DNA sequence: TGTGCCAGCAGCATGACAGGGTCCGTCTACGAGCAGTACTTC.

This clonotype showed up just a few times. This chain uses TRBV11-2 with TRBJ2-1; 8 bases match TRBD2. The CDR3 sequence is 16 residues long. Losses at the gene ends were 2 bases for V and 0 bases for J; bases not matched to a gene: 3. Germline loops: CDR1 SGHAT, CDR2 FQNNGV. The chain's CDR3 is CASSLSGGVSYNEQFF. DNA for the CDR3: TGTGCCAGCAGCTTATCGGGGGGGGTCTCCTACAATGAGCAGTTCTTC. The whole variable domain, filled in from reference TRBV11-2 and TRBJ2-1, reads EAGVAQSPRYKIIEKRQSVAFWCNPISGHATLYWYQQILGQGPKLLIQFQNNGVVDDSQLPKDRFSAERLKGVDSTLKIQPAKLEDSAVYLCASSLSGGVSYNEQFFGPGTRLTVL.

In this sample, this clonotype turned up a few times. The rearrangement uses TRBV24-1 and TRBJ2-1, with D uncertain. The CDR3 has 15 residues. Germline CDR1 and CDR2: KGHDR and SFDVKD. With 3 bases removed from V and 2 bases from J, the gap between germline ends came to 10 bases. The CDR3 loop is CATSDVTRTYNEQFF. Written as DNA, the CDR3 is TGTGCCACCAGTGATGTGACACGTACCTACAATGAGCAGTTCTTC.

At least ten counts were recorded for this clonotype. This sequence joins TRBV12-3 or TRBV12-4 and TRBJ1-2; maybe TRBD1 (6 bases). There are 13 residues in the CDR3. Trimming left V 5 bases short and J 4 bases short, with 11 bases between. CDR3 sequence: CASSGGQGYGYTF. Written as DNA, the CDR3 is TGTGCCAGCAGTGGGGGACAAGGCTATGGCTACACCTTC.

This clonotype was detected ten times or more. CDR3: CSVEEEFGEKLFF. The DNA for the CDR3 is TGCAGCGTTGAAGAGGAGTTCGGTGAAAAACTGTTTTTT. The chain combines TRBV29-1 with TRBJ1-4; no definite D call. The germline V gene encodes CDR1 SQVTM and CDR2 ANQGSEA. Trimming took 0 bases from V and 7 from J, leaving 9 bases between them. This CDR3 comprises 13 residues. Variable domain in full (rest from reference TRBV29-1 and TRBJ1-4): SAVISQKPSRDICQRGTSLTIQCQVDSQVTMMFWYRQQPGQSLTLIATANQGSEATYESGFVIDKFPISRPNLTFSTLTVSNMSPEDSSIYLCSVEEEFGEKLFFGSGTQLSVL.

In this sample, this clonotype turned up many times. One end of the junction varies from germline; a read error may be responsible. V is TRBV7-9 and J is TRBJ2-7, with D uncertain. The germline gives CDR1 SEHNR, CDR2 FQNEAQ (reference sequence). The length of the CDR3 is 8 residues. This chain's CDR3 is CASPIGIF. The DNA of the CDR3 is TGTGCCAGTCCTATAGGGATTTTC.

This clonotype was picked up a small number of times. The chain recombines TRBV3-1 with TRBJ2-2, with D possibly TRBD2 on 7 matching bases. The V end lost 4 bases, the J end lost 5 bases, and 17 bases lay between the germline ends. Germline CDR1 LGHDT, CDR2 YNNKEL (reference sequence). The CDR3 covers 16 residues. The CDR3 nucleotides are TGTGCCAGCAGCCGGAGACTAGCCCAGGGGACCGGGGAGCTGTTTTTT. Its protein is CASSRRLAQGTGELFF.

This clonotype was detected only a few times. The CDR3 bases are TGTGCCAGCAGTTTCCGCGGGCCGCCCCTCCACTTT. Translation: CASSFRGPPLHF. The V gene is TRBV12-3 or TRBV12-4, the J gene TRBJ1-6; the D is unclear. The CDR3 has 12 residues. The V gene lost 3 bases and the J gene lost 13 bases, with 10 bases spanning the gap.

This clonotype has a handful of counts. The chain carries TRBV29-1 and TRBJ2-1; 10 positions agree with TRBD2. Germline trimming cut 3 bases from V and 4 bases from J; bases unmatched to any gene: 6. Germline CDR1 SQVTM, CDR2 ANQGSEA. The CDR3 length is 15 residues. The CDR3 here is CSVEFGLAEYNEQFF. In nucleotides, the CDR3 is TGCAGCGTTGAGTTTGGACTAGCGGAGTACAATGAGCAGTTCTTC.